What follows are 14 T cell receptor beta chains derived from one specimen sequenced in a study of blood T cell repertoires in COVID-19 (dated by TCRdb to about 2020). Receptors were amplified or captured by the immunoSEQ multiplex PCR assay. The clones in this table, taken by TCRdb from immuneACCESS, are in-frame only. Not every clone is retained; where verified, under half of the shortfall comes from an unresolved V gene, and the cause of the rest is unknown. This sample has about 170,000 clones in its table, and just under 95% of those were observed once. The top ten clonotypes cover under 5% of the sample. What was sequenced was peripheral blood. These receptors were collected from a woman between 50 and 59 years old with acute or convalescent COVID-19.

The genes are TRBV11-2 and TRBJ2-7, with TRBD2 matching 7 bases. CDR1 is SGHAT and CDR2 is FQNNGV in the germline V gene. There are 13 residues in the CDR3. The V gene end was trimmed by 5 bases and the J gene end by 6 bases; junction bases not matched to a gene: 7. DNA for the CDR3: TGTGCCAGCAGCCCTGGGACTACCGGCGAGCAGTACTTC. It yields the protein CASSPGTTGEQYF.

This sequence joins TRBV11-2 and TRBJ1-3; 7 bases fit TRBD1. With 2 bases clipped from V and 7 bases from J, the junction kept 11 bases outside the gene matches. Germline lookup yields CDR1 SGHAT and CDR2 FQNNGV. The CDR3 loop spans 16 amino acids. The CDR3 DNA reads TGTGCCAGCAGCTTAATTGAGGGGGCGCAAGGTAACACCATATATTTT. Residues: CASSLIEGAQGNTIYF.

The J gene is TRBJ2-2, the V gene TRBV4-3; 12 bases fit TRBD1. The germline gives CDR1 LGHNA, CDR2 YSLEER. The CDR3 is made up of 19 amino acids. V gave up 2 bases and J gave up 5 bases; unmatched junction bases: 12. The CDR3 sequence: CASSQFKGTGGAGTGELFF. The CDR3 DNA is TGCGCCAGCAGCCAATTTAAGGGGACAGGGGGCGCGGGAACCGGGGAGCTGTTTTTT.

The chain joins TRBV6-4 to TRBJ1-2; 9 positions match TRBD1. This CDR3 has 14 residues. Germline V gene lookup returns CDR1 MRHNA and CDR2 SNTAGT. V trimming: 5 bases; J trimming: 3 bases; junction bases outside the gene matches: 4. The chain's CDR3 is CASSSGQGDYGYTF. The CDR3 DNA reads TGTGCCAGCAGTTCGGGACAGGGAGACTATGGCTACACCTTC.

The chain joins TRBV27 to TRBJ2-1, with TRBD2 matching 10 bases. The CDR3 has 19 residues. The germline CDR1 and CDR2 sequences are MNHEY and SMNVEV (reference sequence). V shed 0 bases and J 0 bases; nucleotides not matched to a gene: 8. This CDR3 is CASSLSAAGGRSSYNEQFF. CDR3 nucleotides: TGTGCCAGCAGTTTATCTGCAGCGGGGGGGCGTAGCTCCTACAATGAGCAGTTCTTC.

The V call is TRBV6-2 or TRBV6-3, the J call TRBJ2-3, with 7 positions matching TRBD2. CDR1 MNHEY and CDR2 SVGEGT come from the germline V gene. CDR3 length: 18 amino acids. Trimming took 2 bases from V and 5 from J; bases not matched to a gene: 16. DNA for the CDR3: TGTGCCAGCAGTTACCCCGTCGGGAGCGGGATGGAGGAAGATACGCAGTATTTT. Translated, it gives CASSYPVGSGMEEDTQYF.

This clone has just one count. The chain carries TRBV5-6 and TRBJ1-6; TRBD1 matches 8 bases. This CDR3 is built from 17 residues. V lost 0 bases to trimming and J lost 2 bases; unmatched junction nucleotides: 4. Germline CDR1 and CDR2: SGHDT and YYEEEE. In DNA, the CDR3 is TGTGCCAGCAGCTTGGCCGGACAGGGTACCTATAATTCACCCCTCCACTTT. Its translation is CASSLAGQGTYNSPLHF.

The chain joins TRBV28 to TRBJ2-2; D not certain. From germline, CDR1 is MDHEN and CDR2 SYDVKM. V gave up 6 bases and J gave up 0 bases, with 5 bases separating them. This CDR3 has 13 residues. CDR3 bases: TGTGCCAGCAGACAGACGAACACCGGGGAGCTGTTTTTT. Translating it yields CASRQTNTGELFF.

The V gene is TRBV19, the J gene TRBJ1-1; tentative D call: TRBD1 (6 bases). The CDR3 extends over 17 amino acids. Germline V gives CDR1 LNHDA, CDR2 SQIVND (reference sequence). V shed 1 base and J shed 4 bases, with 19 bases lying between them. The CDR3 reads CASSIVGAGVLVTEAFF. CDR3 in DNA: TGTGCCAGTAGTATAGTCGGGGCAGGGGTGCTCGTCACTGAAGCTTTCTTT.

This chain uses TRBV19 with TRBJ1-1, with D tentatively TRBD1 (6 bases). Trimming stripped 6 bases from V and 5 bases from J, with 19 bases between. CDR3 length: 15 amino acids. Per the germline V gene, CDR1 is LNHDA and CDR2 is SQIVND (reference sequence). This CDR3 reads CASSLLGQGYTEAFF. CDR3 nucleotide sequence: TGTGCCAGTAGCCTCCTAGGGCAGGGGTATACTGAAGCTTTCTTT.

V and J are TRBV6-5 and TRBJ1-2, with D perhaps matching TRBD1 (6 bases). The V and J ends lost 4 bases and 2 bases respectively, with 8 bases between them. Germline V lookup: CDR1 MNHEY, CDR2 SVGAGI. The CDR3 extends over 13 amino acids. CDR3 loop: CASSFTGNYGYTF. Written as DNA, the CDR3 is TGTGCCAGCAGTTTCACAGGGAACTATGGCTACACCTTC.

The chain combines TRBV7-9 with TRBJ1-6, with 7 bases matching TRBD1. The germline CDR1 and CDR2 sequences are SEHNR and FQNEAQ (reference sequence). The CDR3 length is 14 residues. V was pared by 5 bases and J by 7 bases, with 5 bases of the junction left unmatched. Here the CDR3 reads CASSRDSPNSPLHF. The DNA for the CDR3 is TGTGCCAGCAGCCGGGACAGTCCGAATTCACCCCTCCACTTT.

The rearrangement links TRBV6-5 to TRBJ2-1; D is uncertain. CDR1 and CDR2 from the germline V gene are MNHEY and SVGAGI. The CDR3 is made up of 16 amino acids. The ends were cut back, 2 bases at V and 8 bases at J, with 19 bases in the middle. CDR3 amino acids: CASSYGSAQRLDEQFF. CDR3 sequence (DNA): TGTGCCAGCAGTTACGGTAGTGCTCAACGTTTGGATGAGCAGTTCTTC.

This rearrangement joins TRBV3-1 (or the pseudogene TRBV3-2) to TRBJ1-2; D uncertain. Germline CDR1 reads LGHDT; CDR2 reads YNNKEL (reference sequence). The CDR3 runs to 16 residues. V shed 2 bases and J shed 4 bases, with 17 bases lying between them. CDR3 in amino acids: CASSQSFGTGVYGYTF. In DNA form, the CDR3 reads TGTGCCAGCAGCCAATCCTTTGGTACCGGGGTCTATGGCTACACCTTC.